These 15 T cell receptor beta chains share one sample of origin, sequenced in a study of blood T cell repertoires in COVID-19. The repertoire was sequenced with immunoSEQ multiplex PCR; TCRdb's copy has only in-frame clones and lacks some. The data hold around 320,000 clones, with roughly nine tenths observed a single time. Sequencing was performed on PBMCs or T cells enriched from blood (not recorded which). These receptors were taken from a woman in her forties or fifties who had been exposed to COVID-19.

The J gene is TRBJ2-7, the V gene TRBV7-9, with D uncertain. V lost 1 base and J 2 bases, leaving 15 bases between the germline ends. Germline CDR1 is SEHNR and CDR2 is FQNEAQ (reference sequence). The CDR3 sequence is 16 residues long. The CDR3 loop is CASSLDIGSDPYEQYF. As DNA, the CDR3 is TGTGCCAGCAGCTTAGACATCGGGTCTGACCCCTACGAGCAGTACTTC.

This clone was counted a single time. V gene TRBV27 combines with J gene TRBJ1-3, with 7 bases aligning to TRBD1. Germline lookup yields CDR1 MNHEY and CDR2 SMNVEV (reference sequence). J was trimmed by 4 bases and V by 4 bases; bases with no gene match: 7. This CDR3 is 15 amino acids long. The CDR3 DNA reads TGTGCCAGCAGTTCACCGAACAGGGGCGGAAACACCATATATTTT. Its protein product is CASSSPNRGGNTIYF.

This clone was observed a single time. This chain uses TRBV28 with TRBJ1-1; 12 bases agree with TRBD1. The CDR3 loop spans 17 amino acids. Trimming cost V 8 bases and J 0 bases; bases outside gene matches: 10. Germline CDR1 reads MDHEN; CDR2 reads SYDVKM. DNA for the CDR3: TGTGCCAGCCATCCCCAGGGGACAGGGGGCATGAACACTGAAGCTTTCTTT. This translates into CASHPQGTGGMNTEAFF.

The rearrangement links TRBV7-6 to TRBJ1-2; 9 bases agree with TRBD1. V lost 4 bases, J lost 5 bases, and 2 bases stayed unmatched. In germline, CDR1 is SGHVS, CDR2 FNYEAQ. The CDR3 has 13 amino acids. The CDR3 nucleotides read TGTGCCAGCAGCTGGGACAGGGAATATGGCTACACCTTC. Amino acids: CASSWDREYGYTF.

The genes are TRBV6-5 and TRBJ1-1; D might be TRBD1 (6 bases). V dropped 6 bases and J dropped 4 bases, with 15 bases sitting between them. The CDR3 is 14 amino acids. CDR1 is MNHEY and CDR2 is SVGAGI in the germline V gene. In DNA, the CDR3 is TGTGCCAGCAGGCTACAGGGCGGAGGCACTGAAGCTTTCTTT. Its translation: CASRLQGGGTEAFF.

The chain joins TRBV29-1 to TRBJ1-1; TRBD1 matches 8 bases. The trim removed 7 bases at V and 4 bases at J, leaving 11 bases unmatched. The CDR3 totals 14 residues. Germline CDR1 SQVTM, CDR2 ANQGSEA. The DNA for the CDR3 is TGCAGCGCTGCAGGGGGCCACCCCGGCACTGAAGCTTTCTTT. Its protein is CSAAGGHPGTEAFF. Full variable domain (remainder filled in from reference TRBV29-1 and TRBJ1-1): SAVISQKPSRDICQRGTSLTIQCQVDSQVTMMFWYRQQPGQSLTLIATANQGSEATYESGFVIDKFPISRPNLTFSTLTVSNMSPEDSSIYLCSAAGGHPGTEAFFGQGTRLTVV.

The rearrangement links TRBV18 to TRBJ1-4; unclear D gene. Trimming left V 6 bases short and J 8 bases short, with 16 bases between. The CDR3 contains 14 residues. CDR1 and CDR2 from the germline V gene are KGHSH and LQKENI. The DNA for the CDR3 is TGTGCCAGCTCTCCTCGGGCCTCGGGGGAAAAACTGTTTTTT. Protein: CASSPRASGEKLFF.

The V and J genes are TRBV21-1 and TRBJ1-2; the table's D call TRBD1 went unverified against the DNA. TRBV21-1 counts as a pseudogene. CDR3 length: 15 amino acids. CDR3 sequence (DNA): TGTGCCAGCAGCACATGCAGGGGCTTCCCTGGAGGCTACACCTTC. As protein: CASSTCRGFPGGYTF.

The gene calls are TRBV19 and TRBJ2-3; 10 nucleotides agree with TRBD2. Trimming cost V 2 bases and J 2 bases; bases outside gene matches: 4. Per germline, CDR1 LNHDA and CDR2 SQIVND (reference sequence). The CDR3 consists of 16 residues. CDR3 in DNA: TGTGCCAGTAGTATAAGCGGGGGGGCCCCCACAGATACGCAGTATTTT. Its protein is CASSISGGAPTDTQYF.

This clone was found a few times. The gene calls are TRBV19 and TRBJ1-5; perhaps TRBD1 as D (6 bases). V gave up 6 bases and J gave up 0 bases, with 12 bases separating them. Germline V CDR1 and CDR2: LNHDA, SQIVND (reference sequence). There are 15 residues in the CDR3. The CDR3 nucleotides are TGTGCCAGTAGCGAGGGAGGGGGTAGCAATCAGCCCCAGCATTTT. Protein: CASSEGGGSNQPQHF.

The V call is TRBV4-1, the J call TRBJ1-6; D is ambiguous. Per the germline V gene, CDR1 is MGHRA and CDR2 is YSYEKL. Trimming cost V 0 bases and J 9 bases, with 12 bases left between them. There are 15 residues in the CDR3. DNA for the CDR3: TGCGCCAGCAGCCAAGAGGCCGGGGTTCGTTCACCCCTCCACTTT. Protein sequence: CASSQEAGVRSPLHF.

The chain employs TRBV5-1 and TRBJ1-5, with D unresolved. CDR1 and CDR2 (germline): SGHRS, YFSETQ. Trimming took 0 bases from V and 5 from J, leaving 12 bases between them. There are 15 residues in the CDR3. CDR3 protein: CASSLGPARDQPQHF. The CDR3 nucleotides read TGCGCCAGCAGCTTGGGCCCAGCCCGGGATCAGCCCCAGCATTTT.

CDR3: CASSEQGATYTEAFF. In nucleotides, the CDR3 is TGCGCCAGCAGCGAACAGGGGGCCACCTACACTGAAGCTTTCTTT. The chain carries TRBV5-1 and TRBJ1-1; 9 bases fit TRBD1. Germline loops: CDR1 SGHRS, CDR2 YFSETQ. The CDR3 is 15 amino acids. V lost 4 bases and J lost 3; bases outside the gene matches: 7.

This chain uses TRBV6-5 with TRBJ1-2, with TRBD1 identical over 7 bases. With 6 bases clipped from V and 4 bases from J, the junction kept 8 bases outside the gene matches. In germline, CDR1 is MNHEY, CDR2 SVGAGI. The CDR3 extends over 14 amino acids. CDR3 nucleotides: TGTGCCAGCAGGGGTACGGGACAGCCCTATGGCTACACCTTC. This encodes CASRGTGQPYGYTF.

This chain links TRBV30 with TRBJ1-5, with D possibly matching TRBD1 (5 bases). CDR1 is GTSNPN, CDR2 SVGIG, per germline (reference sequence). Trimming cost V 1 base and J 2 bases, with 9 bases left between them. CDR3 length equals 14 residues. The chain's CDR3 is CAWSEGVGNQPQHF. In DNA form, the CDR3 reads TGTGCCTGGAGTGAAGGGGTCGGCAATCAGCCCCAGCATTTT.